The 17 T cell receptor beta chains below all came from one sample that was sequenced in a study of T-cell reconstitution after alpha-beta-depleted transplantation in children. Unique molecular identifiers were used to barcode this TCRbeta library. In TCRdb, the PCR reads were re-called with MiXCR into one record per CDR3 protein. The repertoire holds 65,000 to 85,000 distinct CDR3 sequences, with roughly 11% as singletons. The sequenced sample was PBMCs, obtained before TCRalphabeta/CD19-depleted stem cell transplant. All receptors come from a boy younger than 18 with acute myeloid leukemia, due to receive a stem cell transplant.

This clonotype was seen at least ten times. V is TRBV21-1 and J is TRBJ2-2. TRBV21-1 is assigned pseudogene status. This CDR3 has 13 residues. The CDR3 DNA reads TGTGCCAGCAGCAAAGCCAAAACCGGGGAGCTGTTTTTT. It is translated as CASSKAKTGELFF.

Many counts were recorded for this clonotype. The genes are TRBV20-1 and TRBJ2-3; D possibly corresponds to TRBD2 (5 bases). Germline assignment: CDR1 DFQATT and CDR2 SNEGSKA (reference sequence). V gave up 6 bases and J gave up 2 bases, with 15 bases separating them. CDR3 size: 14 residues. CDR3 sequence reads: CSAPPARATDTQYF. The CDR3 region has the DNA TGCAGTGCCCCACCGGCGCGGGCCACAGATACGCAGTATTTT.

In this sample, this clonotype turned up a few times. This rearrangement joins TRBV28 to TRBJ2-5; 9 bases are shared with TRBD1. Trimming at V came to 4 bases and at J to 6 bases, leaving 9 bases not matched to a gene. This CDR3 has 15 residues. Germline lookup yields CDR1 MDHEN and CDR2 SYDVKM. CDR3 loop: CASSSLQGARKTQYF. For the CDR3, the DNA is TGTGCCAGCAGTTCCTTACAGGGGGCGCGGAAGACCCAGTACTTC.

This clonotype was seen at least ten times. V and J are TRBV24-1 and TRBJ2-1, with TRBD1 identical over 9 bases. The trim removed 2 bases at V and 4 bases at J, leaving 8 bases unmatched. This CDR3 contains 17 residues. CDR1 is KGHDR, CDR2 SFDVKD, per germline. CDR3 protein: CATSDSGPGQGYNEQFF. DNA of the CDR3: TGTGCCACCAGTGATTCGGGACCGGGACAGGGATACAATGAGCAGTTCTTC.

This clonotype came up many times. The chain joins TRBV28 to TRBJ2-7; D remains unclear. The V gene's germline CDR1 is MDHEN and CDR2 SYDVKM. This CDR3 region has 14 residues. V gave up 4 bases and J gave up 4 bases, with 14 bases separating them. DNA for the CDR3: TGTGCCAGCAGTTCTTTTGGTGAGAAGTACGAGCAGTACGTC. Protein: CASSSFGEKYEQYV.

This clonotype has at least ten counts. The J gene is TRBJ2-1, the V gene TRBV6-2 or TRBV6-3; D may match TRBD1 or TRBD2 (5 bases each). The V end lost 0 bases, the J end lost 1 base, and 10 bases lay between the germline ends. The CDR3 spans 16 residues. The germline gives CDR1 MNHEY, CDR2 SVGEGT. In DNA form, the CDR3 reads TGTGCCAGCAGTTACTCGGTGTGGGGGTCCTACAATGAGCAGTTCTTC. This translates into CASSYSVWGSYNEQFF.

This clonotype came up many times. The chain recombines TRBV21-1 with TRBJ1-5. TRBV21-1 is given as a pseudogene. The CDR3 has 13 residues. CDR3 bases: TGTGCCAGCAGCAAAATGGGCTCTCAGCCCCAGCATTTT. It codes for CASSKMGSQPQHF.

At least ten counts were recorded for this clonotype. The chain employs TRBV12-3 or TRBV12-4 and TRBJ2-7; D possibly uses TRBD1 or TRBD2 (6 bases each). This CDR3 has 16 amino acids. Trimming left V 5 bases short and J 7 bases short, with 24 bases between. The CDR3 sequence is CASSPLGGTPTGEQYF. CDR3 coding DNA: TGTGCCAGCAGTCCTCTGGGCGGGACACCCACAGGGGAGCAGTACTTC.

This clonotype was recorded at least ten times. Here the CDR3 reads CASSLAPGHNEQFF. The CDR3 DNA reads as TGTGCCAGCAGCTTAGCGCCGGGCCACAATGAGCAGTTCTTC. The chain recombines TRBV7-8 with TRBJ2-1; D gene ambiguous. Per the germline V gene, CDR1 is SGHVS and CDR2 is FQNEAQ. The V end lost 0 bases, the J end lost 5 bases, and 8 bases lay between the germline ends. The CDR3 has 14 residues. The whole variable domain, remainder taken from reference TRBV7-8 and TRBJ2-1, is GAGVSQSPRYKVAKRGQDVALRCDPISGHVSLFWYQQALGQGPEFLTYFQNEAQLDKSGLPSDRFFAERPEGSVSTLKIQRTQQEDSAVYLCASSLAPGHNEQFFGPGTRLTVL.

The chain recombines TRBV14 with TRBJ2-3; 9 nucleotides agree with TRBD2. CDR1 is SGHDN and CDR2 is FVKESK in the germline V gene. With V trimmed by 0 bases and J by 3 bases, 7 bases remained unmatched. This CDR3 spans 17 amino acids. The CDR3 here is CASSQDLSGRRTDTQYF. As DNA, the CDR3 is TGTGCCAGCAGCCAAGATCTAAGCGGGAGGAGGACAGATACGCAGTATTTT. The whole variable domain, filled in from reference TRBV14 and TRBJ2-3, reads EAGVTQFPSHSVIEKGQTVTLRCDPISGHDNLYWYRRVMGKEIKFLLHFVKESKQDESGMPNNRFLAERTGGTYSTLKVQPAELEDSGVYFCASSQDLSGRRTDTQYFGPGTRLTVL.

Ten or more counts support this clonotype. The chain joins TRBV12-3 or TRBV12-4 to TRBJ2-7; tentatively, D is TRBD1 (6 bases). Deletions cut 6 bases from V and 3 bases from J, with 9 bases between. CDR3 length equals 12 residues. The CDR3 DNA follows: TGTGCCAGCAGCCCGACAGGCTACGAGCAGTACTTC. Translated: CASSPTGYEQYF.

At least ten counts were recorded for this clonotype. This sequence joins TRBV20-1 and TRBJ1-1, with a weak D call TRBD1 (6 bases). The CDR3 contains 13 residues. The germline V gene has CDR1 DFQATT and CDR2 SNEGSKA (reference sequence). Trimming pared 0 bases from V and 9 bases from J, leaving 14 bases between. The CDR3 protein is CSAREGARSQAFF. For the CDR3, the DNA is TGCAGTGCTAGAGAGGGGGCCCGCTCCCAAGCTTTCTTT.

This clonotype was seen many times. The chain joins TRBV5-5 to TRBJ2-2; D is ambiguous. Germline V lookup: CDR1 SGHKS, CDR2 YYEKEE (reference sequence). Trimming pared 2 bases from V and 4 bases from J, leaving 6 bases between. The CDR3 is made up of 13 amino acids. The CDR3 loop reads CASSFRVTGELFF. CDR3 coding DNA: TGTGCCAGCAGCTTTCGAGTCACCGGGGAGCTGTTTTTT. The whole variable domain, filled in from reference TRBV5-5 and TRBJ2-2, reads DAGVTQSPTHLIKTRGQQVTLRCSPISGHKSVSWYQQVLGQGPQFIFQYYEKEERGRGNFPDRFSARQFPNYSSELNVNALLLGDSALYLCASSFRVTGELFFGEGSRLTVL.

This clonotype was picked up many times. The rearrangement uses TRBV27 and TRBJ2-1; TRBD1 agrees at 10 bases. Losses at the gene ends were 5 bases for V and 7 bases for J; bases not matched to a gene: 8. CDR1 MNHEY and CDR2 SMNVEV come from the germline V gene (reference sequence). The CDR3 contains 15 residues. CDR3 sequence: CASSQLMDRGNEQFF. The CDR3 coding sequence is TGTGCCAGCAGTCAACTCATGGACAGGGGGAATGAGCAGTTCTTC.

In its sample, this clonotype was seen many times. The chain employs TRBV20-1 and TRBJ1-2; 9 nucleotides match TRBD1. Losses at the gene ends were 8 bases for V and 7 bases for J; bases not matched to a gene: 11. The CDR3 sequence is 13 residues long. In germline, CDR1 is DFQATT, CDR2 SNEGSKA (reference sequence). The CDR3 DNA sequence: TGCAGTCTGAGTTTGGGGACAGGGTTTGGCTACACCTTC. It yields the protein CSLSLGTGFGYTF.

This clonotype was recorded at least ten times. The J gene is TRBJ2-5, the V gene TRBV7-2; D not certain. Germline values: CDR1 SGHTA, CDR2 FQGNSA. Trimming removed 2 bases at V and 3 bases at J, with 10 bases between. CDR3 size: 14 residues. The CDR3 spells CASSLMLVEETQYF. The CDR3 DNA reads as TGTGCCAGCAGCTTAATGCTAGTAGAAGAGACCCAGTACTTC.

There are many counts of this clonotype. The CDR3 is CASSDGRGAFF. The CDR3 DNA reads TGTGCCAGCAGTGACGGCAGGGGAGCTTTCTTT. V gene TRBV6-4 combines with J gene TRBJ1-1; weak D call: TRBD1 (6 bases). Germline CDR1 MRHNA, CDR2 SNTAGT. This CDR3 has 11 residues. Between the trimmed V and J ends, which lost 2 bases and 10 bases, there was a span of 8 bases.